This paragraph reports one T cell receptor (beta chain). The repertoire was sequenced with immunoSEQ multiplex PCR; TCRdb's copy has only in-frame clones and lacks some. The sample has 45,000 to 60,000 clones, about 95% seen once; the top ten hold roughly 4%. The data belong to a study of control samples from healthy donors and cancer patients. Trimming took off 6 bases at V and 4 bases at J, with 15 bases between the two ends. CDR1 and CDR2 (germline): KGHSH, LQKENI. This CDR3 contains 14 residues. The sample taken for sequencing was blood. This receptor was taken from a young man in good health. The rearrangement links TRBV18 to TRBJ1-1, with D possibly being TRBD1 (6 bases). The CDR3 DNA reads TGTGCCAGCTCCTTCGGGGGGGGGCCCACTGAAGCTTTCTTT. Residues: CASSFGGGPTEAFF.